This TCR beta chain is drawn from a study of Ad26.COV2.S vaccination and SARS-CoV-2 variants (dated by TCRdb to the early 2020s). About the investigation overall: Donors in the vaccine arm were drawn from COV1001, a phase I-IIa trial of Ad26.COV2.S in healthy adults that was multicentre, randomized, double-blind and placebo-controlled. Ad26.COV2.S was administered intramuscularly at 5 x 10^10 or 1 x 10^11 viral particles, either as a single shot or as two shots given 56 days apart. Sequencing of the TCRbeta repertoire served to evaluate the specificity and breadth of SARS-CoV-2-reactive T cell receptors following Ad26.COV2.S vaccination. A total of 32 samples were included in the TCR-sequenced set, comprising about 20 Ad26.COV2.S vaccine recipients, 5 placebo recipients and 8 SARS-CoV-2 convalescent individuals. Trial participants were randomized into five groups of five, in which low-dose or high-dose Ad26.COV2.S was given once or twice, or placebo was given on both occasions. Investigators did not know the trial group allocation while performing experiments and assessing outcomes.

For this clone: The target of this receptor is not known. It has no much larger one-base neighbor in the sample; base qualities were not kept.

Overall study outcomes, separate from this receptor: Substantial breadth of spike-specific CD8+ and CD4+ T cell responses was reported after vaccination. The authors noted that the TCR breadth and depth analyses may have underestimated total T cell responses. Compared with placebo recipients, Ad26.COV2.S recipients showed higher spike-specific TCR breadth (P = 0.0014). The study lacked the statistical power to compare responses across vaccine doses or regimens. Vaccine and placebo recipients had similar non-spike TCR breadth, a finding consistent with the vaccine containing only spike.

The meaning of the sample's treatment or condition label: some 20 received Ad26.COV2.S at low or high dose, single or two shots; about 5 received placebo; per-sample allocation not given. Repertoires of vaccine and placebo recipients were sequenced from samples collected on day 63 after the first injection. In Cohort 1b, 25 adults aged 18-55 years were enrolled at a single site in Boston, USA, between 29 July and 7 August 2020. Ad26.COV2.S consisted of a replication-incompetent adenovirus type 26 vector by which a prefusion-stabilized SARS-CoV-2 spike protein from the original Wuhan strain was expressed. The CDR3 measures 11 amino acids from cysteine to phenylalanine. Here the CDR3 DNA is all that survives: 33 bases in frame from base 1. V and J lose 8 bases and 8 bases, and a span of 12 bases separates them. Taken from the germline V gene (reference sequence), the CDR1 and CDR2 loops are MNHNY and SVGAGI.

TCRbeta CDR3 regions were sequenced with the immunoSEQ Assay. After extraction, genomic DNA underwent amplification by bias-controlled multiplex PCR, followed by high-throughput sequencing. Concerning the study's data processing: To quantify the absolute abundance of each unique TCRbeta CDR3 region, sequences were collapsed and filtered. T cell fraction was estimated by normalizing TCRbeta template counts to usable DNA, which was measured by amplifying reference genes present in all nucleated cells. Repertoire TCRs were annotated as SARS-CoV-2-specific by exact matching of V gene, CDR3 amino acid sequence and J gene to a known reactive TCR set. The reference SARS-CoV-2 TCR set came from MIRA and was filtered for enrichment in COVID-19-positive ImmuneCODE repertoires, removing public or cross-reactive TCRs. Using the MIRA antigens, annotated TCRs were further analysed by specific ORF or by position within an ORF. Depth was the summed frequency of annotated unique rearrangements, while breadth was defined as annotated unique rearrangements over total unique productive rearrangements. Two-sided Wilcoxon rank-sum tests were applied when comparing TCR breadth between groups. TCRdb took this table from immuneACCESS and kept in-frame rearrangements with V and J called. Such tables lack part of the clones; where checked against another copy, unresolved V genes explain under half of the gap, and the rest is unexplained. Clonal size and the V and J genes are those of that table, whereas D and trimming came from the DNA. Across this sample there are more than 350,000 clones, with over 75% seen only once. The ten top clones hold over 9% of the sample.

The TCR was taken from a person between 18 and 60 years old who received the Ad26.COV2.S COVID-19 vaccine or a placebo. This material consisted of peripheral blood, taken in a trial of Ad26.COV2.S vaccine versus placebo. The chain joins TRBV6-6 to TRBJ1-1; no confident D gene assignment can be made. The bases read TGTGCCAGCTTCCGCGGGTTAGAAGCTTTCTTT. This sequence encodes CASFRGLEAFF.